The T cell receptor beta chain described here comes from a study of T cells in Graves' hyperthyroidism and ophthalmopathy. Points from the study as a whole: It was a median about seven months before onset that the model predicted ophthalmopathy.

TCR beta CDR3 regions were amplified from RNA. The study used the HTBI primer set for a first-round RT-PCR of the TCR CDR3. MiXCR, applied by TCRdb to the multiplex PCR reads, yields one record per CDR3 protein. Of roughly 400,000 distinct CDR3 sequences listed, just under 25% are singletons. The length of the CDR3 is 14 residues. Germline loops: CDR1 MGHRA, CDR2 YSYEKL. V gave up 3 bases and J gave up 1 base; unmatched junction bases: 3. Concerning this clonotype: Its matching antigen is unknown.

This sequence joins TRBV4-1 and TRBJ2-7; 7 bases map to TRBD2. This receptor was obtained from a man between 50 and 59 years old with Graves' hyperthyroidism. The sequencing input was blood. CDR3: CASSQPGLSYEQYF. DNA for the CDR3: TGCGCCAGCAGCCAGCCGGGACTATCCTACGAGCAGTACTTC.